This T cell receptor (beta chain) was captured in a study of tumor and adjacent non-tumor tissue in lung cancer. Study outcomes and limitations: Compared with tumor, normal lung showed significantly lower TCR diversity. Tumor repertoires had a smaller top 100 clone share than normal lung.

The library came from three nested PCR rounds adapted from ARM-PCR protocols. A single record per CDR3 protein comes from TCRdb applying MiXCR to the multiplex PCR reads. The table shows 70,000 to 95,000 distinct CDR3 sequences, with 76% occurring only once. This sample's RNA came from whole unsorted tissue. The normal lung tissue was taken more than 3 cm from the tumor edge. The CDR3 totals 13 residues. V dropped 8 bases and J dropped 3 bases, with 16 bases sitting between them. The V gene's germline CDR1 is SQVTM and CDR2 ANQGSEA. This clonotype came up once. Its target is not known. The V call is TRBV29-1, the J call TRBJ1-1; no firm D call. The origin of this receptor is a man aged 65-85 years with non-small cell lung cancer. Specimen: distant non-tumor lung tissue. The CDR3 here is CSIGGEGYTEAFF. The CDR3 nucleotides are TGCAGCATCGGCGGGGAAGGATACACTGAAGCTTTCTTT.